This T cell receptor (beta chain) was identified during a study of blood T cell repertoires in COVID-19. Study information: Acute and convalescent COVID-19 specimens originated in the United States, Italy and Spain. T cells, B-cell-depleted T cells, or PBMCs supplied cDNA or gDNA.

This clone was recorded a few times. How the authors handled the data: Cell counts per sample came from amplifying reference gene primers. TCRdb's table, derived via immunoSEQ multiplex PCR, lists solely in-frame clones and lacks some. That table gives V, J and clone size, and the DNA gave D and trimming. The sample shows roughly 100,000 clones, 80% to 90% of them seen only once. The V gene lost 4 bases and the J gene lost 4 bases, with 13 bases spanning the gap. CDR3 length: 13 residues. Per the germline V gene, CDR1 is GTSNPN and CDR2 is SVGIG (reference sequence). The chain joins TRBV30 to TRBJ1-2; D is possibly TRBD1 (5 bases). Input material: peripheral blood. This TCR was recovered from a woman aged 30 to 39 with acute or convalescent COVID-19. In nucleotides, the CDR3 is TGTGCCTGGACCGGGCAGGGCTTCTATGGCTACACCTTC. This encodes CAWTGQGFYGYTF.